This TCR beta chain was observed in a study of blood T cells in healthy people across ages. General observations from the study: CMV status of donors was not determined, possibly confounding expanded clonotype changes. It was held that diversity estimates obtained from one million T cells represented underestimates. Both higher diversity and more naive CD4+ cells marked long-lived donors when set against aged donors.

Each donor had approximately 10 milliliters of peripheral blood drawn. Concerning this clonotype itself: The antigen is not known.

A sample-barcoded 5' primer and a J-beta primer mix were used in a second PCR of about 7 to 12 cycles. In TCRdb, the 5' RACE reads were re-called with MiXCR into one record per CDR3 protein. The sample lists roughly 1,700,000 distinct CDR3 sequences, 28% seen once, with roughly 8% in the top ten. The germline V and J ends were trimmed by 8 bases and 8 bases, with 13 bases remaining between them. CDR1 is LGHDT, CDR2 YNNKEL, per germline (reference sequence). This CDR3 has 12 residues. What was sequenced was blood. The chain employs TRBV3-1 and TRBJ2-1, with D tentatively TRBD2 (5 bases). The source is a woman aged 25-40 years in good health. CDR3: CASCKAGDEQFF. In DNA form, the CDR3 reads TGTGCCAGCTGTAAGGCGGGCGATGAGCAGTTCTTC.